The TCR beta chain under discussion was sequenced for a study of siplizumab effects on memory and regulatory T cells (dated by TCRdb to the late 2010s). Study-level background: The effect of the anti-CD2 antibody siplizumab on alloreactive T-cell subsets was examined in allogeneic mixed lymphocyte reactions constructed from human PBMCs. Paper-wide results and their limitations: Whether proliferating Tregs from siplizumab cultures actually had suppressive function was not functionally confirmed. Sequences below about 10^-5 frequency were poorly captured, so only a minor fraction of alloreactive clones could be mapped to unstimulated subsets. The cumulative frequency of alloreactive sequences that could be traced back to unstimulated CD4+ memory T cells was significantly reduced by siplizumab. Roughly 75-95% of proliferating CD4+ or CD8+ clones could not be assigned a naive or memory phenotype. In reactions with siplizumab, an average of roughly 70% of mappable alloreactive CD4+ clones were Treg-derived, compared with roughly 26% in control reactions. Compared with memory T cells, unstimulated naive T cells appeared more diverse, and naive cells seemed to make a substantial contribution to the alloresponse.

As regards this clone: Its antigen is still unknown. Base qualities are not recorded, but no much larger clone differs from it by a single base.

In a few donor pairs, further sequencing was done on unstimulated CD8+ naive, CD4+ memory, CD8+ TEMRA, CD4+ naive and CD8+ effector memory subsets. TCRbeta CDR3 sequencing was performed on sorted unstimulated T cells and on proliferating T cells recovered from mixed lymphocyte reactions. Fresh whole blood from around 11 HLA-typed healthy donors was used to isolate PBMCs. Library method: the immunoSEQ multiplex PCR assay. About 10^5 TCR templates per sample were assayed by the deep sequencing platform. Genomic DNA extracted from sorted T cells was used for TCRbeta CDR3 sequencing. Concerning the study's data processing: Clonal analysis of TCRbeta CDR3 data was done in the R programming language. Unstimulated samples were compared with post-reaction CFSE-low samples to define alloreactive CD4+ and CD8+ clones. Regulatory or non-regulatory origin of alloreactive CD4+ clones was assigned by matching sequences to the sorted unstimulated Treg and non-Treg repertoires. Entries here come from immuneACCESS through TCRdb and include only in-frame sequences with V and J called. Some clones fail to appear in such tables; in the studies checked, an unresolved V gene covers under half of the shortfall, and the cause of the remainder is unknown. Clone size and V and J calls were adopted from that table, with D and trimming inferred from the DNA. The sample table holds about 91,000 clones, of which roughly 96% were seen once. Jointly, the top ten make up 0.031% of the sample.

Material: naive CD4+ T cells sorted from blood. The cell subset or site tag for this specimen amounts to: unstimulated naive T cells. The origin of this receptor is a human donor in good health.

The CDR3 region: CASSNTGLEETQYF. The nucleotides read TGTGCCAGCAGCAACACAGGGTTAGAGGAGACCCAGTACTTC. The rearrangement combines TRBV7-3 with TRBJ2-5, with TRBD1 tentatively as D gene (6 bases match). Trimming costs V 5 bases and J 5 bases, and their ends lie 15 bases apart. Inclusive of the bounding cysteine and phenylalanine, the CDR3 is 14 residues long. Only the CDR3 DNA is retained, 42 bases long and in frame from the first base. The CDR1 and CDR2 encoded by the germline V gene are SGHTA and FQGTGA.